These 31 T cell receptor beta chains were all obtained from the same sample, sequenced in a study of CD8+ T cells in alopecia areata. It was cDNA, reverse transcribed from extracted RNA, that served as the sequencing template. The assay was immunoSEQ multiplex PCR, and TCRdb's table has in-frame clones only and misses some. The table shows fewer than 250,000 clones, with approximately 56% occurring only once. Treatment indicated: oral pan-JAK inhibitor, 5-10 mg twice daily. The material was CD4+ T cells sorted from blood, obtained at week 4, from a patient treated with tofacitinib. Receptors originate from a human donor with alopecia areata.

This sequence joins TRBV7-3 and TRBJ1-5; 9 bases align to TRBD1. Germline CDR1 SGHTA, CDR2 FQGTGA. V trimming: 1 base; J trimming: 0 bases; junction bases outside the gene matches: 4. The CDR3 is made up of 17 amino acids. This chain's CDR3 is CASSLNGQGISNQPQHF. DNA of the CDR3: TGTGCCAGCAGCTTAAACGGACAGGGGATTAGCAATCAGCCCCAGCATTTT.

This rearrangement joins TRBV6-6 to TRBJ1-2; TRBD1 agrees at 7 bases. Losses at the gene ends were 6 bases for V and 4 bases for J; bases not matched to a gene: 5. Germline V gene sequence: CDR1 MNHNY, CDR2 SVGAGI (reference sequence). The CDR3 consists of 13 residues. The CDR3 DNA sequence: TGTGCCAGCAGACTACAGGGGTCCTATGGCTACACCTTC. Protein product: CASRLQGSYGYTF.

The table lists this clone with a few counts. The gene calls are TRBV6-6 and TRBJ2-4; 8 bases map to TRBD2. The germline CDR1 and CDR2 sequences are MNHNY and SVGAGI (reference sequence). J gave up 3 bases and V 2 bases, and 3 bases lay outside the gene matches. This CDR3 has 15 amino acids. CDR3 nucleotides: TGTGCCAGCAGTTACACCCGGGGGGGCAAAAACATTCAGTACTTC. Translation: CASSYTRGGKNIQYF.

In its sample, this clone was seen a few times. The chain uses TRBV29-1 and TRBJ2-4; no firm D call. Trimming pared 4 bases from V and 0 bases from J, leaving 4 bases between. CDR3 length: 12 residues. Per germline, CDR1 SQVTM and CDR2 ANQGSEA. The CDR3 bases are TGCAGCGTTGGACTAGCCAAAAACATTCAGTACTTC. Translating it yields CSVGLAKNIQYF.

The CDR3 DNA is TGCGCCAGCAGTTCGGGACAGAGAGGGAACCAAGAGACCCAGTACTTC. It codes for CASSSGQRGNQETQYF. This chain connects TRBV5-1 to TRBJ2-5; TRBD1 agrees at 7 bases. CDR3 length equals 16 residues. CDR1 and CDR2 (germline): SGHRS, YFSETQ. V lost 5 bases, J lost 0 bases, and 10 bases stayed unmatched.

This chain links TRBV30 with TRBJ1-1, with 7 bases that match TRBD1. V was pared by 2 bases and J by 0 bases, with 6 bases of the junction left unmatched. CDR1 GTSNPN and CDR2 SVGIG come from the germline V gene (reference sequence). CDR3 length: 15 amino acids. CDR3 bases: TGTGCCTGGAGTTCGCAGGGACAGTTGAACACTGAAGCTTTCTTT. Translation: CAWSSQGQLNTEAFF.

This clone was seen only a few times. The chain couples TRBV4-1 to TRBJ1-5; the match to TRBD1 covers 7 bases. V gave up 1 base and J gave up 5 bases; unmatched junction bases: 8. The V gene's germline CDR1 is MGHRA and CDR2 YSYEKL. This CDR3 has 16 amino acids. The CDR3: CASSQGAGTVYQPQHF. In DNA, the CDR3 is TGCGCCAGCAGCCAAGGGGCAGGGACAGTTTATCAGCCCCAGCATTTT.

This chain connects TRBV11-2 to TRBJ2-1; 8 nucleotides line up with TRBD2. V gave up 1 base and J gave up 7 bases; unmatched junction bases: 12. Germline loops: CDR1 SGHAT, CDR2 FQNNGV. This CDR3 is 17 amino acids long. CDR3 in DNA: TGTGCCAGCAGCTTAGGCAGCGGGAGACAAGGTGGGAATGAGCAGTTCTTC. Protein: CASSLGSGRQGGNEQFF.

The rearrangement links TRBV28 to TRBJ2-7; possibly TRBD2 for D (6 bases). CDR1 is MDHEN and CDR2 is SYDVKM in the germline V gene. Deletions cut 6 bases from V and 0 bases from J, with 21 bases between. There are 17 residues in the CDR3. The CDR3 nucleotides read TGTGCCAGCAGGGGATCAGGCGCCGGGACTCTCTCCTACGAGCAGTACTTC. Its translation: CASRGSGAGTLSYEQYF.

A few counts support this clone. Additional DNA sequences in this sample encode the identical CDR3. The chain carries TRBV7-2 and TRBJ2-5, with D perhaps being TRBD1 or TRBD2 (5 bases each). The V and J ends lost 1 base and 2 bases respectively, with 8 bases between them. Germline V lookup: CDR1 SGHTA, CDR2 FQGNSA. The CDR3 covers 14 residues. The CDR3 loop reads CASSLDWGQETQYF. The CDR3, as DNA: TGTGCCAGCAGCTTAGATTGGGGGCAAGAGACCCAGTACTTC.

The V and J genes are TRBV12-5 and TRBJ1-1; no reliable D call. The germline gives CDR1 LGHNT, CDR2 FRNRAP. The CDR3 is made up of 13 amino acids. V was shortened by 6 bases and J by 4 bases, with 12 bases between the two germline ends. This chain's CDR3 is CASGSSEITEAFF. The CDR3, as DNA: TGTGCTAGTGGCTCAAGCGAAATCACTGAAGCTTTCTTT.

The chain employs TRBV7-2 and TRBJ2-1; D remains ambiguous. The CDR3 is made up of 15 amino acids. Looked up from germline, CDR1 is SGHTA and CDR2 is FQGNSA. V was shortened by 1 base and J by 3 bases, with 10 bases between the two germline ends. CDR3 residues: CASSLGGDNYNEQFF. The CDR3 nucleotides are TGTGCCAGCAGCTTAGGAGGAGACAACTACAATGAGCAGTTCTTC.

Remarks on this clone: The sample has other DNA sequences that encode this CDR3 too. The rearrangement links TRBV15 to TRBJ1-1, with D hard to call. The CDR3 totals 13 residues. The germline gives CDR1 LNHNV, CDR2 YYDKDF (reference sequence). The ends were cut back, 1 base at V and 1 base at J, with 4 bases in the middle. The CDR3 nucleotides are TGTGCCACCAGCAGAGTGGGGAACACTGAAGCTTTCTTT. Translation gives CATSRVGNTEAFF.

Remarks on this clone: This same CDR3 is encoded by further DNA sequences in the sample. V gene TRBV29-1 combines with J gene TRBJ1-1, with a possible D match to TRBD1 (5 bases). V was clipped by 4 bases and J by 4 bases, with 7 bases between them. From germline, CDR1 is SQVTM and CDR2 ANQGSEA. The CDR3 sequence is 11 residues long. This CDR3 is CSVGRATEAFF. The DNA for the CDR3 is TGCAGCGTTGGCAGGGCCACTGAAGCTTTCTTT.

V is TRBV15 and J is TRBJ2-4; D is ambiguous. The V and J ends lost 3 bases and 0 bases respectively, with 15 bases between them. CDR1 and CDR2 (germline): LNHNV, YYDKDF (reference sequence). The CDR3 covers 17 residues. CDR3 sequence reads: CATSRDQALLAKNIQYF. As DNA, the CDR3 is TGTGCCACCAGCAGGGATCAAGCTCTGCTAGCCAAAAACATTCAGTACTTC.

The chain combines TRBV4-3 with TRBJ2-5; TRBD2 matches at 12 bases. This CDR3 has 18 amino acids. The J segment lost 4 bases and the V segment lost 0 bases, leaving 9 bases of the junction unmatched. Germline CDR1 is LGHNA and CDR2 is YSLEER. The CDR3 nucleotides read TGCGCCAGCAGCCAAGATCGGGCTAGCGGGAGGGCCGGAGAGACCCAGTACTTC. Protein sequence: CASSQDRASGRAGETQYF.

V usage is TRBV30 and J usage is TRBJ1-2; D is uncertain. V was cut by 3 bases and J by 2 bases, with 7 bases left in between. The CDR3 runs 12 residues. Germline values: CDR1 GTSNPN, CDR2 SVGIG (reference sequence). DNA of the CDR3: TGTGCCTGGAGAATAGGAAACTATGGCTACACCTTC. Residues: CAWRIGNYGYTF.

J is TRBJ1-2 and V is TRBV25-1; perhaps TRBD1 as D (5 bases). Trimming took 5 bases from V and 4 from J, leaving 14 bases between them. This CDR3 has 14 residues. CDR1 MGHDK and CDR2 SYGVNS come from the germline V gene. The CDR3 loop reads CASSPRGSSYGYTF. CDR3 sequence (DNA): TGTGCCAGCAGTCCTCGGGGCAGCTCCTATGGCTACACCTTC.

V and J are TRBV5-1 and TRBJ2-3, with D unresolved. This CDR3 is built from 15 residues. V lost 0 bases and J lost 2, with 10 bases in between. Germline-derived CDR1 and CDR2 are SGHRS and YFSETQ. As DNA, the CDR3 is TGCGCCAGCAGCTTGGACGGTTCTAACACAGATACGCAGTATTTT. This gives the protein CASSLDGSNTDTQYF.

The chain carries TRBV4-1 and TRBJ1-5; no firm D call. V was trimmed by 0 bases and J by 4 bases, leaving 10 bases between them. The germline CDR1 and CDR2 sequences are MGHRA and YSYEKL. The CDR3 totals 15 residues. As DNA, the CDR3 is TGCGCCAGCAGCCAAGATTTCCCAAAAAATCAGCCCCAGCATTTT. Translated: CASSQDFPKNQPQHF.

This clone has just a few counts. This chain connects TRBV7-2 to TRBJ2-5; D might be TRBD2 (5 bases). V was cut by 1 base and J by 1 base, with 7 bases left in between. The CDR3 is 14 residues long. The V gene's germline CDR1 is SGHTA and CDR2 FQGNSA. This CDR3 reads CASSLVSVQETQYF. The CDR3 DNA follows: TGTGCCAGCAGCTTAGTTAGCGTCCAAGAGACCCAGTACTTC.

This chain connects TRBV7-9 to TRBJ1-2; 7 positions match TRBD1. This CDR3 is built from 15 residues. Trimming removed 4 bases from V and 2 bases from J; junction bases left unmatched: 7. Germline CDR1 is SEHNR and CDR2 is FQNEAQ (reference sequence). The CDR3 DNA reads as TGTGCCAGCAGCTCTCCCCCGACAGGGAACTATGGCTACACCTTC. Encoded protein: CASSSPPTGNYGYTF.

The rearrangement links TRBV23-1 to TRBJ1-1, with D maybe TRBD1 (5 bases). TRBV23-1 carries the ORF label, with uncertain function. Trimming stripped 7 bases from V and 1 base from J, with 13 bases between. CDR3 length: 14 residues. The CDR3 nucleotides read TGCGCCAGCAACGCGGGACTAAAGAACACTGAAGCTTTCTTT. Translated: CASNAGLKNTEAFF.

In the case of this clone: Other DNA sequences in the same sample also yield this CDR3. V usage is TRBV29-1 and J usage is TRBJ1-4, with a tentative D call TRBD1 (6 bases). Germline CDR1 is SQVTM and CDR2 is ANQGSEA. This CDR3 is built from 13 residues. The V end was cut by 3 bases, the J end by 7 bases, with 12 bases between. CDR3 DNA sequence: TGCAGCGTTGACGGGGGCAGGGGTGAAAAACTGTTTTTT. It codes for CSVDGGRGEKLFF.

The rearrangement uses TRBV2 and TRBJ2-5; D is unclear. Germline CDR1 reads SNHLY; CDR2 reads FYNNEI. The CDR3 is 13 amino acids. V lost 11 bases to trimming and J lost 4 bases, with 17 bases between them. The CDR3 DNA sequence: TGTGCCTGTTCATACCAACTCCGAGAGACCCAGTACTTC. It yields the protein CACSYQLRETQYF.

The rearrangement joins TRBV25-1 to TRBJ1-1, with D possibly TRBD1 on 5 matching bases. CDR1 and CDR2 (germline): MGHDK, SYGVNS. V was cut by 8 bases and J by 8 bases, with 12 bases left in between. CDR3 length: 11 amino acids. The CDR3 DNA sequence: TGTGCCAGCTCCCTGGGGGGGGAAGCTTTCTTT. Amino acids: CASSLGGEAFF.

There are a few counts of this clone. In DNA form, the CDR3 reads TGTGCCAGCAGCCCCATCTGGAGTCAGCCCCAGCATTTT. Protein product: CASSPIWSQPQHF. The V and J genes are TRBV11-2 and TRBJ1-5; D unresolved. Germline CDR1 SGHAT, CDR2 FQNNGV. Trimming shortened V by 5 bases and J by 6 bases, and 11 bases separated the two germline ends. This CDR3 comprises 13 residues.

The chain links TRBV29-1 to TRBJ2-2, with a tentative D call TRBD2 (6 bases). CDR1 is SQVTM and CDR2 is ANQGSEA in the germline V gene. The CDR3 is 14 amino acids. The V end was cut by 8 bases, the J end by 1 base, with 14 bases between. The CDR3 protein is CSIFGGKNTGELFF. The CDR3 DNA follows: TGCAGCATTTTCGGCGGGAAGAACACCGGGGAGCTGTTTTTT.

This clone was recorded once. The junction departs from germline at one end; a sequencing error may be responsible. This CDR3 reads CASSLGDRGSLEAF. CDR3 nucleotide sequence: TGTGCCAGCAGTTTGGGGGACAGGGGCTCTTTGGAGGCTTTT. The chain links TRBV28 to TRBJ1-4; 10 bases are shared with TRBD1. The germline CDR1 and CDR2 sequences are MDHEN and SYDVKM. The CDR3 extends over 14 amino acids.

Details on this clone: At one end the junction does not follow the germline gene, possibly because of a read error. This chain joins TRBV2 and TRBJ2-7; TRBD1 aligns across 10 bases. There are 14 residues in the CDR3. Germline CDR1 SNHLY, CDR2 FYNNEI. This chain's CDR3 is CASRRQGASSEQYF. The DNA of the CDR3 is TGTGCCAGCAGGCGACAGGGGGCTTCCTCCGAGCAGTACTTC.

This clone was observed a handful of times. The rearrangement joins TRBV29-1 to TRBJ2-2, with 8 bases fitting TRBD1. This CDR3 spans 14 amino acids. Germline-derived CDR1 and CDR2 are SQVTM and ANQGSEA. The V and J ends lost 7 bases and 4 bases, in that order; junction bases with no gene match: 8. The CDR3 DNA follows: TGCAGCGCGACCCGACAGGGGTTCACCGGGGAGCTGTTTTTT. Translating it yields CSATRQGFTGELFF.